These 8 T cell receptor beta chains came from one sample sequenced in a study of blood T cell repertoires in COVID-19 (dated by TCRdb to between 2020 and 2021). The library was produced with the immunoSEQ multiplex PCR assay. In its TCRdb copy, this immuneACCESS table keeps in-frame sequences only and misses some clones. Where compared with another copy, unresolved V genes explain less than half of these, and the others have no known cause. Within this sample are fewer than 90,000 clones, with more than 65% of them counted one time only. The top ten clones comprise roughly 11% of the sample. The sample taken for sequencing was peripheral blood. Source of these receptors: a man aged 50 or older with acute or convalescent COVID-19.

This clone came up once. This chain connects TRBV25-1 to TRBJ2-7, with 7 bases that match TRBD2. Per germline, CDR1 MGHDK and CDR2 SYGVNS. The CDR3 runs to 18 residues. J gave up 3 bases and V 1 base, and 15 bases lay outside the gene matches. The CDR3 loop is CASSEWRAASGDSYEQYF. The CDR3 nucleotides are TGTGCCAGCAGTGAATGGCGCGCGGCTAGCGGTGACAGCTACGAGCAGTACTTC.

The CDR3 spells CASSSSRLAGVWTQYF. In DNA, the CDR3 is TGTGCCAGCAGTTCGTCCCGACTAGCGGGAGTGTGGACCCAGTACTTC. V usage is TRBV28 and J usage is TRBJ2-5; 12 nucleotides agree with TRBD2. The CDR3 contains 16 residues. The germline gives CDR1 MDHEN, CDR2 SYDVKM. With V trimmed by 4 bases and J by 7 bases, 10 bases remained unmatched.

This chain uses TRBV18 with TRBJ1-2, with TRBD1 matching over 7 bases. Germline-derived CDR1 and CDR2 are KGHSH and LQKENI. CDR3 size: 16 residues. With 2 bases clipped from V and 4 bases from J, the junction kept 10 bases outside the gene matches. The CDR3 nucleotides read TGTGCCAGCTCACCAGGTGCGGGACAGCGATCCTATGGCTACACCTTC. This codes for CASSPGAGQRSYGYTF.

CDR3 sequence (DNA): TGTGCCAGCAGCTTAACAGCGGGAGTAACAGATACGCAGTATTTT. Protein product: CASSLTAGVTDTQYF. The chain carries TRBV5-5 and TRBJ2-3; 8 nucleotides align to TRBD2. CDR3 size: 15 residues. J gave up 3 bases and V 2 bases, and 5 bases lay outside the gene matches. Germline V gene data show CDR1 as SGHKS and CDR2 as YYEKEE (reference sequence).

The chain has TRBV4-1 and TRBJ1-5; D perhaps matches TRBD1 (6 bases). This CDR3 spans 17 amino acids. V was trimmed by 2 bases and J by 3 bases, leaving 17 bases between them. Germline CDR1 MGHRA, CDR2 YSYEKL. The CDR3 DNA reads TGCGCCAGCAGCCAAACGTCGGGGCAGGGGTACAATCAGCCCCAGCATTTT. Its translation is CASSQTSGQGYNQPQHF.

The chain employs TRBV5-1 and TRBJ1-4; 9 bases are shared with TRBD1. CDR1 and CDR2 (germline): SGHRS, YFSETQ. Germline trimming cut 5 bases from V and 6 bases from J; bases unmatched to any gene: 8. CDR3 size: 15 residues. The CDR3 region is CASSWGDREHEKLFF. The CDR3 region has the DNA TGCGCCAGCAGTTGGGGGGACAGGGAACATGAAAAACTGTTTTTT. Together with reference TRBV5-1 and TRBJ1-4, the CDR3 gives the full variable domain: KAGVTQTPRYLIKTRGQQVTLSCSPISGHRSVSWYQQTPGQGLQFLFEYFSETQRNKGNFPGRFSGRQFSNSRSEMNVSTLELGDSALYLCASSWGDREHEKLFFGSGTQLSVL.

V is TRBV5-4 and J is TRBJ2-1; 7 bases align to TRBD2. The CDR3 sequence is 14 residues long. The V gene's germline CDR1 is SGHNT and CDR2 YYREEE (reference sequence). Trimming cost V 4 bases and J 6 bases; bases outside gene matches: 7. The CDR3, as DNA: TGTGCCAGCAGCAGTCTAGCGGAGCTCAATGAGCAGTTCTTC. This translates into CASSSLAELNEQFF.

The rearrangement links TRBV19 to TRBJ1-5, with D uncertain. Trimming cost V 0 bases and J 7 bases, with 13 bases left between them. Per the germline V gene, CDR1 is LNHDA and CDR2 is SQIVND (reference sequence). The CDR3 contains 15 residues. CDR3 bases: TGTGCCAGTAGTATAGAACGGGGAGGGAGCCAGCCCCAGCATTTT. Its protein is CASSIERGGSQPQHF.